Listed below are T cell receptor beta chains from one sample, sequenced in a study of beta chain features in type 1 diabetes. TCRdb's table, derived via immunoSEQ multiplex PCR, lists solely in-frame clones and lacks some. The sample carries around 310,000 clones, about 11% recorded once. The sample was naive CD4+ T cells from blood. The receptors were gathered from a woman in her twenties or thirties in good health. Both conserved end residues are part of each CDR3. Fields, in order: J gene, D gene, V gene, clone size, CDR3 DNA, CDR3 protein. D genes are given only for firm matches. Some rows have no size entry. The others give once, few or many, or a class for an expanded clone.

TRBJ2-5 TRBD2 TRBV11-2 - TGTGCCAGCAGCTTAGGCGGACTAGCGGGAGGTCAAGAGACCCAGTACTTC CASSLGGLAGGQETQYF
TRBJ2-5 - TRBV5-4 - TGTGCCAGCAGCTTGGGTATAGGGGTAGAAGAGACCCAGTACTTC CASSLGIGVEETQYF
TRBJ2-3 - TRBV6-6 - TGTGCCAGCAGTGCTTCCTATGTGAGCACAGATACGCAGTATTTT CASSASYVSTDTQYF
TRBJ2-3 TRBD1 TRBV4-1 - TGCGCCAGCAGCACCCGGGACAGACGCACAGATACGCAGTATTTT CASSTRDRRTDTQYF
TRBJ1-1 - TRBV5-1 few TGCGCCAGCAGCCCGCAGACTCTTACTGGGACTGAAGCTTTCTTT CASSPQTLTGTEAFF
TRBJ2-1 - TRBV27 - TGTGCCAGCAGTTTCTCACTGCTGCGTGAGCAGTTCTTC CASSFSLLREQFF
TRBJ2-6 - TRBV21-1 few - CASSKVASGANVLTF
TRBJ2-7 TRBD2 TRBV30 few TGTGCCTGGAGGGGGACTAGCGGGAGGTTGTCCTACGAGCAGTACTTC CAWRGTSGRLSYEQYF
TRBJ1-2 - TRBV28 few TGTGCCAGCAGCTTGAGGCTCTATGGCTACACCTTC CASSLRLYGYTF
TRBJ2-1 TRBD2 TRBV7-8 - TGTGCCAGCAGCTTAGAGGGGAGGCTAGCGGGAACTGAGCAGTTCTTC CASSLEGRLAGTEQFF
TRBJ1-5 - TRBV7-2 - TGTGCCAGCAGCTTAGATAGGGGTCAGCCCCAGCATTTT CASSLDRGQPQHF
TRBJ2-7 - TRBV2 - TGTGCCCAGAACGAGGGGGTAACCTACGAGCAGTACTTC CAQNEGVTYEQYF
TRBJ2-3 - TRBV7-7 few TGTGCTAGCAGTTGGGGTGGAGGGCTTGCAGATACGCAGTATTTT CASSWGGGLADTQYF
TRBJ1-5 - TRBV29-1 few TGCAGCGTCGGACAGTCCAATCAGCCCCAGCATTTT CSVGQSNQPQHF
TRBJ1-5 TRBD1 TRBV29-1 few TGCAGCGTTAAGGGGGCTCTAGGGCAGCCCCAGCATTTT CSVKGALGQPQHF
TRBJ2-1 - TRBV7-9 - TGTGCCAGCAGCTCACGCAAGGGGACTTGGTCTTATGAGCAGTTCTTC CASSSRKGTWSYEQFF
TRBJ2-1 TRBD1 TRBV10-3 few TGTGCCATCAGCATACTCGAGGACAGGGAGCAGTTCTTC CAISILEDREQFF
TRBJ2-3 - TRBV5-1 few TGCGCCAGCAGCTTGTGGGGCGGGGTCACAGATACGCAGTATTTT CASSLWGGVTDTQYF
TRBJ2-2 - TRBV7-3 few TGTGCCAGCAGCTTCGGGGTAGCGCGAGACACCGGGGAGCTGTTTTTT CASSFGVARDTGELFF
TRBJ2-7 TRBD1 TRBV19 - TGTGCCAGTAGACCCCCGGGACAGCCGTCCTACGAGCAGTACTTC CASRPPGQPSYEQYF
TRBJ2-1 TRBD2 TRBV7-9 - TGTGCCAGCAGCTTAGGGGTGCAAGGACTAGCGGGGGGATACAATGAGCAGTTCTTC CASSLGVQGLAGGYNEQFF
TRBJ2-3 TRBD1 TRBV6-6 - TGTGCCAGCAGTGGGGGACAGGGGACAGATACGCAGTATTTT CASSGGQGTDTQYF
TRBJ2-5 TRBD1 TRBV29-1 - TGCAGCGTTGAAAGGGGGCTCGGGGAGACCCAGTACTTC CSVERGLGETQYF
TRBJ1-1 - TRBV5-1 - TGCGCCAGCAGCTTGCTGACAGGAGTGAACACTGAAGCTTTCTTT CASSLLTGVNTEAFF
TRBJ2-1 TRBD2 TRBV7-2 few TGTGCCAGCAGCCGTAGCGGGATGGAGAATGAGCAGTTCTTC CASSRSGMENEQFF
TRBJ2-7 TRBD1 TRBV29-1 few TGCAGCGTTGCGGGACAGACCTACGAGCAGTACTTC CSVAGQTYEQYF
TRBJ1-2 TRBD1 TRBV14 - TGTGCCAGCAACGGACAGGGGAACTATGGCTACACCTTC CASNGQGNYGYTF
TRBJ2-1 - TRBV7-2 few TGTGCCAGCAGTTCGACTTCTAGCTCCTACAATGAGCAGTTCTTC CASSSTSSSYNEQFF
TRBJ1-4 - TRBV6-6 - TGTGCCAGCAGCTCGGACTACCCTGAAAAACTGTTTTTT CASSSDYPEKLFF
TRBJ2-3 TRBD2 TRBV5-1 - TGCGCCAGCAGCATGAAGCGGGGCGCCACAGATACGCAGTATTTT CASSMKRGATDTQYF
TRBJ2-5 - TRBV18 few TGTGCCAGCTCACCCGTGTATGGCGAGACCCAGTACTTC CASSPVYGETQYF
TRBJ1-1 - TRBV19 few TGTGCCAGTAGTCCCCAGGAAGCAATGAACACTGAAGCTTTCTTT CASSPQEAMNTEAFF
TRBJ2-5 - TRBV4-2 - TGTGCCAGCAGCCATGCGACAACACAAGAGACCCAGTACTTC CASSHATTQETQYF
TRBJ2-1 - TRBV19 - TGTGCCAGTAGTATTGGGGCTGGGTCTTACAATGAGCAGTTCTTC CASSIGAGSYNEQFF
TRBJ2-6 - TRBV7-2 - TGTGCCAGCAGCCTTCCTGGGGCCAACGTCCTGACTTTC CASSLPGANVLTF
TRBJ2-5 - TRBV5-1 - TGCGCCAGCAGCTTGGGGCGGGGTAGAGAAGAGACCCAGTACTTC CASSLGRGREETQYF
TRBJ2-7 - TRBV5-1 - TGCGCCAGCAGCTTGGAGGGGTTAGCCTACGAGCAGTACTTC CASSLEGLAYEQYF
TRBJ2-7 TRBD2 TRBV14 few TGTGCCAGCAGTCCCGGGACTAGTCGATACGAGCAGTACTTC CASSPGTSRYEQYF
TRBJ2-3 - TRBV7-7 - TGTGCTAGCAGCTTAGCAGGGGAAGATACGCAGTATTTT CASSLAGEDTQYF
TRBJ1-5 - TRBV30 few TGTGCCTGGAGTGTCGGCAATCAGCCCCAGCATTTT CAWSVGNQPQHF
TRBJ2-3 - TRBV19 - TGTGCCAGTAGTATTATGGAGGGGACCACAGATACGCAGTATTTT CASSIMEGTTDTQYF
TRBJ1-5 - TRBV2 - TGTGCCAGCAGCGATAAGGCAGGGTTCCAGCCCCAGCATTTT CASSDKAGFQPQHF
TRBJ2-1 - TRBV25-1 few TGTGCCAGCAGTGAATGGGACTCTTACAATGAGCAGTTCTTC CASSEWDSYNEQFF
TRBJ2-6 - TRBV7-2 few TGTGCCAGCAGCTCCGGCGGTAGTATCTCTGGGGCCAACGTCCTGACTTTC CASSSGGSISGANVLTF
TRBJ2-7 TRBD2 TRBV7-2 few TGTGCCAGCAGCTTAGAGAGCGGGAGCAGCGGCGAGCAGTACTTC CASSLESGSSGEQYF
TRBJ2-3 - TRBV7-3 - TGTGCCAGCAGCTTGGGGGCCACAGATACGCAGTATTTT CASSLGATDTQYF
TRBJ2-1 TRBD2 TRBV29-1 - TGCAGCGTAATGCACCACACTAGCGGGAGGAACAATGAGCAGTTCTTC CSVMHHTSGRNNEQFF
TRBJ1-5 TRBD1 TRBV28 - TGTGCCAGCATCAATGGGGGGACAGGGGACGTGGCCCAGCATTTT CASINGGTGDVAQHF
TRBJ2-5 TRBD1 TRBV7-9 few TGTGCCAGCAGCCAAGGACAGGGCGAAGAGACCCAGTACTTC CASSQGQGEETQYF
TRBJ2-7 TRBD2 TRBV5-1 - TGCGCCAGCAGCCCCGGACTAGCGGGAGGCCTGCTCTCCTACGAGCAGTACTTC CASSPGLAGGLLSYEQYF
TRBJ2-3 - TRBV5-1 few TGCGCCAGCAGCTTGGGGGGCGGAGGGACAGATACGCAGTATTTT CASSLGGGGTDTQYF
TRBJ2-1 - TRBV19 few TGTGCCAGCAGTGAGCGCGGGCCAAGCTCCTACAATGAGCAGTTCTTC CASSERGPSSYNEQFF